Described below is a single T cell receptor beta chain sequence and its context. With V trimmed by 1 base and J by 0 bases, 3 bases remained unmatched. CDR3 size: 16 residues. CDR1 is MNHNY, CDR2 SVGAGI, per germline (reference sequence). These data are taken from a study of graft-versus-host responses after intestinal transplantation. Here immunoSEQ multiplex PCR was the method, and the copy in TCRdb shows in-frame clones only, minus some. There are about 13,000 clones in the sample; around 38% occur only once, and more than 1% lies in the top ten. The chain is built from TRBV6-6 and TRBJ1-5; 7 positions match TRBD1. This TCR came from a human patient who received an intestinal transplant. The sample here was alloreactive CD4+ T cells from a mixed lymphocyte reaction culture, taken before intestinal transplant. Subset noted: CFSE-low proliferating T cells sorted from approximately six-day pre-transplant mixed lymphocyte reaction (GvH or HvG direction). The DNA of the CDR3 is TGTGCCAGCAGTTACTGGGGACAGAGTAGCAATCAGCCCCAGCATTTT. Amino acids: CASSYWGQSSNQPQHF.